This T cell receptor beta chain originates from a study of long-term antiretroviral therapy in people with HIV (dated by TCRdb to between 2020 and 2023). At the level of the whole study: The earliest samples were collected about a decade before the 2015 WHO recommendation for immediate ART, when ART was typically delayed until CD4 counts fell. No cross-contamination during QIAcube processing turned up in test extractions that ran a monoclonal T-cell line alongside around 34 polyclonal samples. A retrospective serial study tested whether ART initiation and durable HIV suppression were associated with changes in peripheral blood TRB repertoire composition and diversity. Of the roughly 30 participants with HIV, more than 10 were female. A total of some 210 cryopreserved PBMC samples were contributed to the cohort by 30 adults with confirmed HIV infection, with samples collected serially over a mean of approximately six years (range 1-12). Overall results and qualifications from the work: Because PBMC availability was limited, only the TCR beta chain was sequenced, with no alpha chain pairing. Inferences about post-ART repertoire changes are limited because no data were available on ART adherence, viral resistance or therapy changes. Expanded TRB clones identified before ART initiation dominated the repertoire at all time points, although this dominance fluctuated and declined in many PLHIV after ART. CDR3 length ranges in HIV repertoires were narrower than in controls, and network structure suggested an antigen-experienced repertoire with only a slight naive shift after ART. Because pre-ART samples had limited cell numbers, unsorted PBMC were profiled rather than sorted CD4+ and CD8+ T cells. A significant increase in TRB diversity was found to be associated with ART initiation, although TRB diversity was observed to remain significantly below that of transplant donor controls even after long-term ART. The samples span the years 2004 to 2017, and the ART regimens used may be less effective than current regimens.

Details on this clone: The target of this receptor is not known. Base qualities were left out, and no much larger clone turns up one base away.

To be included, a participant needed at least one PBMC sample from before ART initiation plus at least two post-ART samples. All participants with HIV were treated in the United States of America. Before DNA extraction, cryopreserved samples containing 1-10 million PBMC were thawed and washed. At the time of the earliest PBMC sample, participants with HIV were aged between about 20 and 54 years. PBMC samples from each participant spanned 1-4 timepoints before ART initiation and 2-8 timepoints after ART initiation, with a median of 7 samples. For every participant, serial HIV viral load, CD4+ T-cell count, ART history and demographic data were obtained. A Qiagen kit on a QIAcube was used to extract genomic DNA from unsorted PBMC, with samples processed in batches of 12. The immunoSEQ hsTCRB v3.0 assay was used at survey level resolution for TRB variable region sequencing. A depth of about 35,000-50,000 T-cell genomes per sample was targeted for TRB sequencing. An Illumina MiSeq with a v3 150-cycle kit was used to sequence the pooled TRB libraries. The study's own analysis went as follows. Repertoire analysis ran in R within a reproducible Nextflow workflow covering QC, data transformation and analysis. Custom analyses were implemented in LymphoSeq2, an R package for AIRR-Seq data exploration. A handful of samples yielding fewer than 5000 total TRB sequences were excluded, leaving approximately 190 analyzed HIV repertoires. Among the 180 to 200 HIV repertoires that were kept, some 60 were collected before ART initiation and 120 to 140 were collected after ART initiation. Each repertoire was downsampled to 5000 TRB nucleotide sequences, and summary statistics were averaged across 100 downsampling iterations. The analysis kept only TRB sequences whose CDR3 regions were at least seven amino acids long. Two measures captured diversity: a Shannon entropy-derived clonality score and the Gini coefficient. In repertoire networks, the top 5000 CDR3 amino acid sequences were linked whenever an edit distance of one separated two sequences. For TRB CDR3 amino acid sequences, GLIPH2 was used to predict antigen specificity groups and MHC restriction. Known CMV, EBV, HIV or tissue antigen associations were flagged by matching CDR3 amino acid sequences against VDJdb and McPAS-TCR. Pre-ART, post-ART and control groups were compared with Wilcoxon signed-rank tests and Holm-Bonferroni correction. The table was pulled from immuneACCESS by TCRdb, which kept in-frame rearrangements only. Such tables lose some clones; where checked, under half of the loss comes from unresolved V genes, and the rest has no known cause. The V and J calls and clone size come from that table; D and trimming were worked out from the DNA. Counted in this sample were tens of thousands of clones; around three quarters of them appeared once. Approximately 7.2% of the sample is taken by the ten largest.

The junction carries 10 bases between V and J, which are trimmed by 8 bases and 5 bases respectively. Reading from cysteine to phenylalanine, the CDR3 counts 13 amino acids. This entry keeps only the CDR3 DNA: 39 bases, framed from base 1. For CDR1 and CDR2, the germline V gene lists WSHSY and SAAADI. This sample comprised unsorted PBMCs, obtained 0.3 years after starting antiretroviral therapy. In this chain, TRBV10-2 is recombined with TRBJ1-6, with an unclear D gene assignment. The source of this sequence is a man aged 40-49 years with HIV. The CDR3: CASRRGDNSPLHF. The DNA reads as follows: TGCGCCAGCCGTCGGGGAGATAATTCACCCCTCCACTTT.